This T cell receptor (beta chain) emerged from a study of blood T cell repertoires in COVID-19. About the study: Donors in the United States, Italy and Spain gave samples during acute or convalescent COVID-19.

Authors' analysis steps: Reference gene primers were amplified, and this amplification served to estimate nucleated cell counts. Only in-frame clones appear in the TCRdb table, and some are missing; sequencing was by immunoSEQ multiplex PCR. Clonal size and the V and J genes are those of that table, whereas D and trimming came from the DNA. The sample lists 150,000 to 200,000 clones; over 75% were seen once. The CDR3 has 15 residues. V trimming: 3 bases; J trimming: 3 bases; junction bases outside the gene matches: 8. From germline, CDR1 is GTSNPN and CDR2 SVGIG (reference sequence). The sequencing input was peripheral blood. The chain joins TRBV30 to TRBJ1-5, with 7 bases matching TRBD1. The receptor was derived from a woman aged 70 to 79 with acute or convalescent COVID-19. CDR3 in DNA: TGTGCCTGGAGGTCGAAGACAGGGAACAATCAGCCCCAGCATTTT. It is translated as CAWRSKTGNNQPQHF.